The 6 T cell receptor beta chains below all came from one sample that was sequenced in a study of regulatory T cells. Notes on the study in general: Hydrophobic residues at CDR3 positions 6 and 7 were enriched in conventional CD4+ T cells of CD3G-deficient patients.

Antigens of these TCRs are unknown. The PCR used 52 TRBV and 13 TRBJ primers. Produced via immunoSEQ multiplex PCR; TCRdb's table is partial and in-frame only. The data show tens of thousands of clones, roughly 92% seen once. Sequencing used conventional CD4+ T cells sorted from blood. The receptors were sampled from a child under 10 years old with CD3G deficiency.

The chain employs TRBV19 and TRBJ1-2, with D maybe TRBD1 (5 bases). Looked up from germline, CDR1 is LNHDA and CDR2 is SQIVND (reference sequence). V was clipped by 6 bases and J by 6 bases, with 14 bases between them. This CDR3 has 13 residues. CDR3 coding DNA: TGTGCCAGTAGGACAAGAGCAGGGAATGGCTACACCTTC. This encodes CASRTRAGNGYTF. Full variable domain (missing parts from reference TRBV19 and TRBJ1-2): DGGITQSPKYLFRKEGQNVTLSCEQNLNHDAMYWYRQDPGQGLRLIYYSQIVNDFQKGDIAEGYSVSREKKESFPLTVTSAQKNPTAFYLCASRTRAGNGYTFGSGTRLTVV.

The chain employs TRBV11-2 and TRBJ2-1; D is uncertain. V lost 5 bases and J lost 4, with 18 bases in between. The CDR3 length is 16 residues. Germline V lookup: CDR1 SGHAT, CDR2 FQNNGV. CDR3 coding DNA: TGTGCCAGCAGCCCTAGGAGTCGCGGCTTATACAATGAGCAGTTCTTC. Protein sequence: CASSPRSRGLYNEQFF. The whole variable domain, remainder taken from reference TRBV11-2 and TRBJ2-1, is EAGVAQSPRYKIIEKRQSVAFWCNPISGHATLYWYQQILGQGPKLLIQFQNNGVVDDSQLPKDRFSAERLKGVDSTLKIQPAKLEDSAVYLCASSPRSRGLYNEQFFGPGTRLTVL.

DNA for the CDR3: TGTGCCAGCAGGGGAGGGGGCGCTCAGTATGGCTACACCTTC. This gives the protein CASRGGGAQYGYTF. The chain joins TRBV28 to TRBJ1-2; 7 bases map to TRBD1. Germline assignment: CDR1 MDHEN and CDR2 SYDVKM. The CDR3 has 14 amino acids. V lost 6 bases and J lost 5; bases outside the gene matches: 9.

The gene calls are TRBV19 and TRBJ2-2, with D unclear. With 2 bases removed from V and 7 bases from J, the gap between germline ends came to 8 bases. The CDR3 covers 13 residues. Germline V CDR1 and CDR2: LNHDA, SQIVND (reference sequence). CDR3 amino acids: CASSIWEGGELFF. DNA of the CDR3: TGTGCCAGTAGTATATGGGAAGGCGGGGAGCTGTTTTTT. Supplemented by reference TRBV19 and TRBJ2-2, the full variable domain reads DGGITQSPKYLFRKEGQNVTLSCEQNLNHDAMYWYRQDPGQGLRLIYYSQIVNDFQKGDIAEGYSVSREKKESFPLTVTSAQKNPTAFYLCASSIWEGGELFFGEGSRLTVL.

The genes are TRBV28 and TRBJ2-1; 9 nucleotides align to TRBD1. Looked up from germline, CDR1 is MDHEN and CDR2 is SYDVKM. This CDR3 is 13 amino acids long. After removal of 7 bases from V and 8 bases from J, the junction contained 6 bases not matched to a gene. CDR3 DNA: TGTGCCAGCAAGACAGGGGGAGCGTATGAGCAGTTCTTC. Its protein is CASKTGGAYEQFF.

The gene calls are TRBV28 and TRBJ2-1; 7 bases fit TRBD2. The CDR3 has 12 residues. Trimming removed 6 bases from V and 9 bases from J; junction bases left unmatched: 5. Per the germline V gene, CDR1 is MDHEN and CDR2 is SYDVKM. The DNA of the CDR3 is TGTGCCAGCAGCCGGACTAGACTTGAGCAGTTCTTC. Its translation: CASSRTRLEQFF.